This TCR beta chain appears in the sequencing data of a study of cytomegalovirus exposure and HLA in healthy donors. With respect to this clone: One end of the junction is discordant with germline, which a read error may explain.

Method: immunoSEQ multiplex PCR; TCRdb's copy keeps in-frame clones and lacks some. The sample carries hundreds of thousands of clones, roughly 90% recorded once. The donors formed part of the approximately 130-subject validation cohort, distinct from the roughly 620-subject first cohort. The germline V gene has CDR1 SSHAT and CDR2 FNYEAQ (reference sequence). This CDR3 has 15 residues. The specimen sequenced was PBMCs. The rearrangement joins TRBV7-7 to TRBJ2-5; TRBD2 matches 11 bases. This clonotype was sampled from a young woman in good health and CMV-seronegative. Written as DNA, the CDR3 is TGTGCTAGCAGCCCGACTAGCGGGAATGGGGAGACCCAGTACTTC. Encoded protein: CASSPTSGNGETQYF.